This T cell receptor beta chain was identified during a study of blood T cell repertoires in COVID-19. As for the study in general: The study drew acute and convalescent COVID-19 samples from the United States, Italy and Spain. The cDNA or gDNA used as material had been derived from T cells, B-cell-depleted T cells, or PBMCs.

The CDR3 is 15 amino acids. J lost 10 bases, V lost 4 bases, and 11 bases had no gene match. Germline loops: CDR1 SGHNT, CDR2 YYREEE (reference sequence). The protocol was immunoSEQ multiplex PCR, while the TCRdb copy is restricted to in-frame clones and leaves out a portion. The data hold some 55,000 clones, with around 83% observed a single time. This clone has a handful of counts. The gene calls are TRBV5-4 and TRBJ1-6; 7 bases map to TRBD1. The sample was peripheral blood. The sequence derives from a woman aged 60-70 years with acute or convalescent COVID-19. This CDR3 is CASSNSQGVRSPLHF. CDR3 nucleotides: TGTGCCAGCAGCAACAGCCAGGGGGTGAGATCACCCCTCCACTTT.